Listed below are T cell receptor beta chains from one sample, sequenced in a study of blood T cell repertoires in COVID-19. Only in-frame clones appear in the TCRdb table, and some are missing; sequencing was by immunoSEQ multiplex PCR. This sample has 150,000 to 200,000 clones, with 70% to 90% found just once. The sample consisted of peripheral blood. These receptors originate from a man in his forties who had recovered from COVID-19. CDR3s include the opening cysteine and the closing phenylalanine or tryptophan. Each record gives: CDR3 protein, CDR3 DNA, D gene, CDR3 length, V gene, J gene, clone size. A D gene is named only where the DNA matches it firmly. Expanded clones get a size class; other rows say once, few or many, or leave the size out.

CAISESGTEETQYF	TGTGCCATCAGTGAGTCGGGGACAGAAGAGACCCAGTACTTC	TRBD1	14	TRBV10-3	TRBJ2-5	many
CASSRSREANYGYTF	TGTGCCAGTAGTCGGAGTCGAGAAGCTAACTATGGCTACACCTTC	NA	15	TRBV19	TRBJ1-2	NA
CATSEPGQGNTDTQYF	TGTGCCACCAGTGAACCGGGACAGGGAAACACAGATACGCAGTATTTT	TRBD1	16	TRBV24-1	TRBJ2-3	NA
CATSVGGEQFF	TGTGCCACCAGTGTTGGCGGTGAGCAGTTCTTC	NA	11	TRBV24-1	TRBJ2-1	NA
CASSLPGTDTQYF	TGTGCCAGCAGCCTCCCCGGCACAGATACGCAGTATTTT	NA	13	TRBV7-8	TRBJ2-3	NA
CAGHETPVGTEAFF	TGTGCCGGCCATGAGACTCCGGTGGGCACTGAAGCTTTCTTT	NA	14	TRBV6-1	TRBJ1-1	NA
CAWRTSGIYEQYF	TGTGCCTGGAGAACTAGCGGGATCTACGAGCAGTACTTC	TRBD2	13	TRBV30	TRBJ2-7	NA
CASSLGGGTRYGYTF	TGTGCCAGCAGCTTGGGAGGAGGGACTCGCTATGGCTACACCTTC	NA	15	TRBV5-4	TRBJ1-2	few
CASSLETVYEQYF	TGTGCCAGCAGCTTAGAGACAGTTTACGAGCAGTACTTC	NA	13	TRBV7-8	TRBJ2-7	NA
CASSSGTGKGPQHF	TGTGCCAGCAGTTCGGGGACAGGCAAAGGGCCCCAGCATTTT	TRBD1	14	TRBV6-2/TRBV6-3	TRBJ1-5	NA
CASSLLGPRETQYF	TGTGCCAGCAGCCTTCTCGGCCCCAGGGAGACCCAGTACTTC	NA	14	TRBV14	TRBJ2-5	NA
CASSPRTGDEQYF	TGTGCCAGCAGCCCCCGGACAGGGGACGAGCAGTACTTC	TRBD1	13	TRBV3-1/TRBV3-2	TRBJ2-7	NA
CASSQTGYGYTF	TGTGCCAGCAGTCAGACAGGGTATGGCTACACCTTC	TRBD1	12	TRBV6-6	TRBJ1-2	NA
CASSQSSGQGWNTIYF	TGTGCCAGCAGCCAAAGCTCGGGTCAGGGCTGGAACACCATATATTTT	NA	16	TRBV3-1/TRBV3-2	TRBJ1-3	NA
CASSPNGLNQPQHF	TGTGCCAGCTCACCAAATGGGCTCAATCAGCCCCAGCATTTT	NA	14	TRBV18	TRBJ1-5	NA
CASSPAPGGSGNTIYF	TGCGCCAGCAGCCCCGCCCCCGGGGGCTCTGGAAACACCATATATTTT	NA	16	TRBV4-3	TRBJ1-3	NA
CASSLTQGSYGYTF	TGTGCCAGCAGCTTAACCCAGGGTTCCTATGGCTACACCTTC	NA	14	TRBV11-3	TRBJ1-2	NA